The clone carrying this TCR beta chain was recorded a few times. Its specificity is unknown. This record belongs to a study of vaccination and CD4 T cells after COVID-19. Overall study context: Cells were stimulated with overlapping spike peptide pools from SARS-CoV-2, HCoV-NL63, HCoV-OC43 and HCoV-229E.

Stated treatment: approximately 11-day PBMC culture with coronavirus spike peptide pools or control peptides (ViraFEST assay). At days 3 and 7, half the medium was exchanged for fresh IL-2 medium. Researchers used the Oncomine TCR Beta short-read assay to sequence DNA from cultured CD4+ T cells. Via MiXCR, TCRdb re-called the PCR reads, giving one row per CDR3 protein. The repertoire holds approximately 14,000 distinct CDR3 sequences, with under 85% as singletons. V lost 4 bases, J lost 6 bases, and 9 bases stayed unmatched. Germline assignment: CDR1 KGHSH and CDR2 LQKENI. The length of the CDR3 is 16 residues.

The clonotype was recovered from a human donor who had recovered from COVID-19. Sequenced sample: CD4+ T cells from blood, cultured in vitro. This chain links TRBV18 with TRBJ1-1; 12 bases map to TRBD1. Written as DNA, the CDR3 is TGTGCCAGCTCACTAATAACCGGGACAGGGGGCCCTGAAGCTTTCTTT. It yields the protein CASSLITGTGGPEAFF.